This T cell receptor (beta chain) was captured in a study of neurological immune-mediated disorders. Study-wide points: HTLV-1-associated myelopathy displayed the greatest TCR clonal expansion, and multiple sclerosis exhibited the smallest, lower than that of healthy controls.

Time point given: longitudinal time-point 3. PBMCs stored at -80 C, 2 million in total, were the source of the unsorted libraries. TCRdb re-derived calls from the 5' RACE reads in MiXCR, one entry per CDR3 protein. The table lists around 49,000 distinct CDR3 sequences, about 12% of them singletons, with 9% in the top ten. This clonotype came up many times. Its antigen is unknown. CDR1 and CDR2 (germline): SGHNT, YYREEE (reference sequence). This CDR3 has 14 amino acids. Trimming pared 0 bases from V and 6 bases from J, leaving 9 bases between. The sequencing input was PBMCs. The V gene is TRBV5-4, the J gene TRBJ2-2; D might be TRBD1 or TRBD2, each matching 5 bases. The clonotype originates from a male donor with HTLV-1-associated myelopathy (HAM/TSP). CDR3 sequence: CASSLDQGAGELFF. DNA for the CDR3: TGTGCCAGCAGCTTGGATCAGGGAGCCGGGGAGCTGTTTTTT.